This T cell receptor beta chain was recovered during a study of blood T cell repertoires in COVID-19. As regards this clone: At one end the junction does not follow the germline gene, possibly because of a read error.

Measured with immunoSEQ multiplex PCR; TCRdb has only the in-frame clones, and not every one. Here the sample spans about 98,000 clones, around nine tenths being singletons. The CDR3 is made up of 14 amino acids. Germline-derived CDR1 and CDR2 are SGHKS and YYEKEE (reference sequence). The sequenced sample consisted of peripheral blood. This chain joins TRBV5-5 and TRBJ1-6; 7 bases agree with TRBD1. The receptor was derived from a man aged 50 to 59 with acute or convalescent COVID-19. In DNA, the CDR3 is TGTGCCTCTTCGACAGGGTCCTACAATTCACCCCTCCACTTT. Translated: CASSTGSYNSPLHF. Full variable domain (rest looked up from reference TRBV5-5 and TRBJ1-6): DAGVTQSPTHLIKTRGQQVTLRCSPISGHKSVSWYQQVLGQGPQFIFQYYEKEERGRGNFPDRFSARQFPNYSSELNVNALLLGDSALYLCASSTGSYNSPLHFGNGTRLTVT.